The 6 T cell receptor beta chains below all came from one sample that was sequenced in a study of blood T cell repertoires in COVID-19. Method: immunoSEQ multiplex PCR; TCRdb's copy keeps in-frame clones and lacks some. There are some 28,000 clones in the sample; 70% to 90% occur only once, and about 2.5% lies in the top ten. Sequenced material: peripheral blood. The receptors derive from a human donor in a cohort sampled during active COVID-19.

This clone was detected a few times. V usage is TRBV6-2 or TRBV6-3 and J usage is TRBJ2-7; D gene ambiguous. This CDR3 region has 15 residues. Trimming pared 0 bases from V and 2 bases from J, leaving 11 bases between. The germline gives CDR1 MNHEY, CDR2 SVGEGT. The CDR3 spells CASSYSSQNTYEQYF. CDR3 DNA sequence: TGTGCCAGCAGTTACTCGTCACAGAACACCTACGAGCAGTACTTC.

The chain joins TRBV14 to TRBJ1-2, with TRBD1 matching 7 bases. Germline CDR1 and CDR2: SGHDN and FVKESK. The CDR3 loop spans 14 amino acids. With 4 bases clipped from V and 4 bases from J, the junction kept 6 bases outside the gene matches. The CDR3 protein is CASSLTGDLYGYTF. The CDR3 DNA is TGTGCCAGCAGCCTTACAGGGGACCTCTATGGCTACACCTTC.

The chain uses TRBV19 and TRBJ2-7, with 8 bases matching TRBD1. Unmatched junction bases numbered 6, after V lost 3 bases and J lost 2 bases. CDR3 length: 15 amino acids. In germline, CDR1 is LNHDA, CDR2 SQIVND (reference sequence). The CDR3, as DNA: TGTGCCAGTAGTATGTTGGGGACAGGAGCCTACGAGCAGTACTTC. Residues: CASSMLGTGAYEQYF.

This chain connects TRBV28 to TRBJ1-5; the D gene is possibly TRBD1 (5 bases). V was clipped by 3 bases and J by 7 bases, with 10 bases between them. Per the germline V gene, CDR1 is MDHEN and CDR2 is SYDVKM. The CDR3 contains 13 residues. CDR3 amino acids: CASSFDRGQPQHF. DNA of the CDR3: TGTGCCAGCAGTTTTGACAGAGGCCAGCCCCAGCATTTT.

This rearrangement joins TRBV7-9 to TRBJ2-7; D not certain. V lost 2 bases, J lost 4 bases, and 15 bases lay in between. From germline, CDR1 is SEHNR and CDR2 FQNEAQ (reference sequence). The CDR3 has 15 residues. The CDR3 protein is CASSLYSQVPYEQYF. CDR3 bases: TGTGCCAGCAGCTTATACAGCCAGGTCCCATACGAGCAGTACTTC.

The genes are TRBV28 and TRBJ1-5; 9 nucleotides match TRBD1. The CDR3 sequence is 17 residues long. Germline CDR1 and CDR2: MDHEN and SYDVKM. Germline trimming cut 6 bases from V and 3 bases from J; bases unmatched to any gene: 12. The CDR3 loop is CASSPLTGGDVNQPQHF. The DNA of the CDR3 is TGTGCCAGCAGCCCACTAACAGGGGGCGATGTCAATCAGCCCCAGCATTTT.